The source of this TCR beta chain is a study of response to subunit inactivated influenza vaccine (dated by TCRdb to the late 2010s). Regarding the research as a whole: The study used deep quantitative T cell receptor repertoire profiling to track responses to a trivalent subunit inactivated influenza vaccine.

The library was generated by RT-PCR. The data were produced on an Illumina HiSeq 2500. TCRdb reprocessing: public reads trimmed at Q25 with fastp, clones called with MiXCR, in-frame beta chains kept. Entries are consolidated by CDR3 protein sequence, retaining the most common genes and DNA. The sample yields roughly 290,000 distinct CDR3 sequences; around a fifth were counted once. 10% of the sample is in the top ten clones. From the cysteine up to the phenylalanine, the CDR3 has a length of 13 residues. The read is trimmed to its CDR3 DNA, 39 bases read in frame from base 1. From V the trimming removes 3 bases and from J it removes 6 bases, while the gene matches leave 3 bases of the junction unaccounted for. Sequences LGHDT (CDR1) and YNNKEL (CDR2) are obtained from the germline V gene (reference sequence). This clonotype was observed many times. It has no known antigen specificity. Base qualities are not at hand, and no much larger clone is one base apart.

Summary of the overall study and its limitations: The authors proposed that each seasonal influenza vaccination may bring in only a limited number of new T cells.

The chain is encoded by TRBV3-1 joined to TRBJ1-2; a stretch of 8 junction bases matches TRBD1. This clonotype originated in a man aged 50-75 years who received an inactivated influenza vaccine. Donor details come from another sample of the same person, matched by shared clones. The sequencing used PBMCs from blood, collected approximately 20 months after vaccination. CDR3 region: CASSQSTGDGYTF. The nucleotides read TGTGCCAGCAGCCAGTCGACAGGGGATGGCTACACCTTC.